Sequencing of this TCR beta chain was carried out in a study of T cell responses to AZD1222 COVID-19 vaccine. Study observations and caveats: Unmutated variant regions are reportedly the target of nearly half of TCRs that are spike-specific. Baseline testing showed seropositivity in only 6 or 7 AZD1222 recipients. In a largely white British group with more females than males, clonal diversity was possibly underestimated. CD4 TCRs associated with vaccination spanned spike, dominating at 160-218 and 743-854.

Trimming stripped 2 bases from V and 5 bases from J, with 18 bases between. Germline CDR1 is SNHLY and CDR2 is FYNNEI. The CDR3 extends over 16 amino acids. This clone was counted a few times. No antigen is known for it. Using immunoSEQ multiplex PCR, the repertoire was profiled, and TCRdb retains in-frame clones only, with some absent. The repertoire holds roughly 140,000 clones, 90% to 95% seen once, with approximately 1.5% in the top ten. The gene calls are TRBV2 and TRBJ2-5; either TRBD1 or TRBD2 may supply D (6 bases each). The sequenced sample was peripheral blood, obtained 28 days after the second AZD1222 dose. This receptor was taken from an adult who received the AZD1222 COVID-19 vaccine. The CDR3 spells CASSERRGRKGETQYF. The CDR3 DNA follows: TGTGCCAGCAGTGAAAGAAGGGGGAGGAAAGGGGAGACCCAGTACTTC.